This T cell receptor (beta chain) was sequenced during a study of shared clonotypes between healthy human individuals. A remark on this clone: The same CDR3 is also encoded by other DNA sequences in this sample.

V gave up 3 bases and J gave up 7 bases, with 13 bases separating them. Per the germline V gene, CDR1 is KGHSH and CDR2 is LQKENI. The length of the CDR3 is 13 residues. Clones were read by immunoSEQ multiplex PCR, and TCRdb kept only the in-frame ones, dropping some. The sample has approximately 2,300,000 clones; 85% to 95% are singletons. Memory CD4+ cells were the fraction left after CD45RA+ naive selection. This receptor was obtained from a young man in good health. Some clones in this sample may be carry-over from other donors' samples. The chain links TRBV18 to TRBJ2-7; the D gene is possibly TRBD1 (5 bases). The sequenced material came from naive CD4+ T cells from PBMCs. Subset specified: CD45RA+ positively selected. The CDR3, as DNA: TGTGCCAGCTCACCGGGGCAGGGTCGGGAGCAGTACTTC. This codes for CASSPGQGREQYF.